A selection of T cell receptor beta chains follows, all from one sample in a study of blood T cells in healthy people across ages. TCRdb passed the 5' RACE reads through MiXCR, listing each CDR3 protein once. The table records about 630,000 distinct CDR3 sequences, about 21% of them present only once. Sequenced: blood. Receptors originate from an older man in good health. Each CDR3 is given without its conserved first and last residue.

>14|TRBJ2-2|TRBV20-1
SARNPGQGNTGELF
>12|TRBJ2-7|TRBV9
ASSVGQSPHEQY
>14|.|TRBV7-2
ASSRLAGGSYNEQF
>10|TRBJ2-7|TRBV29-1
SALAGADEQY
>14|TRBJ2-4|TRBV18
ASSPLMDRVENIQY
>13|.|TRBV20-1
SASPSGRARGEQY
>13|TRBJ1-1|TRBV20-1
SAPPRGYRNTEAF
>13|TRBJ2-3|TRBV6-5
ASSTWTGGGDTQY
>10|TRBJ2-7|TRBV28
ATHPSLSEQC
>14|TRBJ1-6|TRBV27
ASSPRTSTYNSPLH
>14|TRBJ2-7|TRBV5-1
ASRRETSGGTYEQY